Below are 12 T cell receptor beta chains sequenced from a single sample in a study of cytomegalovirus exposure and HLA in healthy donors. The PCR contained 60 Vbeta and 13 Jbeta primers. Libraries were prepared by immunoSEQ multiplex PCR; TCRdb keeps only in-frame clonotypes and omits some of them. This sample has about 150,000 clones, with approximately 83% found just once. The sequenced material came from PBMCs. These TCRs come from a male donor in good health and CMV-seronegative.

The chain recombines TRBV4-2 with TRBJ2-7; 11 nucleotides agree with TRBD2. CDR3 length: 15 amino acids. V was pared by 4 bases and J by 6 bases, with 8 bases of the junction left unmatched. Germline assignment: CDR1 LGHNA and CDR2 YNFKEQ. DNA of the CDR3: TGTGCCAGCAGCCGACATAGCGGGGGGGCCAGCGAGCAGTACTTC. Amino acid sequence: CASSRHSGGASEQYF.

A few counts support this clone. The CDR3 reads CASSPPRTVPTEAFF. DNA for the CDR3: TGTGCCAGCTCACCACCCAGGACAGTTCCCACTGAAGCTTTCTTT. This chain joins TRBV18 and TRBJ1-1; D is possibly TRBD1 (6 bases). Germline V gene lookup returns CDR1 KGHSH and CDR2 LQKENI. This CDR3 spans 15 amino acids. Trimming took 0 bases from V and 4 from J, leaving 12 bases between them.

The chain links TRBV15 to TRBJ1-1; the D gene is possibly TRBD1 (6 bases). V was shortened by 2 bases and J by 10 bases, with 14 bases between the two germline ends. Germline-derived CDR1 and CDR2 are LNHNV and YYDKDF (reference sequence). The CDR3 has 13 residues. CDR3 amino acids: CATSRLQGEGAFF. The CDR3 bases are TGTGCCACCAGCAGACTACAGGGAGAAGGAGCTTTCTTT.

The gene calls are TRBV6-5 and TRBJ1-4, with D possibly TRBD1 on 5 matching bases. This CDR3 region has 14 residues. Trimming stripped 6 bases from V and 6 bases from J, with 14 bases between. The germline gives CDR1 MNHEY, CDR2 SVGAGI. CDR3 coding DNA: TGTGCCAGCAGCCCCAGGGCGGTGGATGAAAAACTGTTTTTT. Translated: CASSPRAVDEKLFF.

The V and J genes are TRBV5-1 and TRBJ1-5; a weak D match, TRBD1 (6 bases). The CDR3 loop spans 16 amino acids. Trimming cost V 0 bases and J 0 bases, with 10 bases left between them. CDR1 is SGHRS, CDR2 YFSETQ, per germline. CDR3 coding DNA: TGCGCCAGCAGCTTGGGTACAGGGAGTAGCAATCAGCCCCAGCATTTT. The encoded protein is CASSLGTGSSNQPQHF.

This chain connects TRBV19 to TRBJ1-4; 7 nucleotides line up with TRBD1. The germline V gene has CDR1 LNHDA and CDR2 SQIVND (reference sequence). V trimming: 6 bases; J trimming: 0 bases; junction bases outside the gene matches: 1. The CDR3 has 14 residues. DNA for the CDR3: TGTGCCAGTAGCGGACAGGCAACTAATGAAAAACTGTTTTTT. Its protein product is CASSGQATNEKLFF.

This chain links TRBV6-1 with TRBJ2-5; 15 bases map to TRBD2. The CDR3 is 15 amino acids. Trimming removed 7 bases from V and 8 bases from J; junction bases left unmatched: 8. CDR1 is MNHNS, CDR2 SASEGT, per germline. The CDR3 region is CASTWTSGGANTQYF. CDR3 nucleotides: TGTGCCAGCACCTGGACTAGCGGGGGGGCGAATACCCAGTACTTC.

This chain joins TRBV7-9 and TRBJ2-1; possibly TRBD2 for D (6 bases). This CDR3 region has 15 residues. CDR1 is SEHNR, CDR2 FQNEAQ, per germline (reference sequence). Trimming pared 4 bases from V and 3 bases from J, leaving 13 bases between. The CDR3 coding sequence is TGTGCCAGCAGCTCCGTAGCGGTATACTACAATGAGCAGTTCTTC. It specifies CASSSVAVYYNEQFF.

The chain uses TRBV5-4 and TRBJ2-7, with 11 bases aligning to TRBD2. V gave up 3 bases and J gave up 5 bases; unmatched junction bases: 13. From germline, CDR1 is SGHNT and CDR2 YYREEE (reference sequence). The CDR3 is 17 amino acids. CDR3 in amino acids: CASSSEIIAGGPHEQYF. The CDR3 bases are TGTGCCAGCAGCTCCGAAATCATAGCGGGGGGGCCCCACGAGCAGTACTTC.

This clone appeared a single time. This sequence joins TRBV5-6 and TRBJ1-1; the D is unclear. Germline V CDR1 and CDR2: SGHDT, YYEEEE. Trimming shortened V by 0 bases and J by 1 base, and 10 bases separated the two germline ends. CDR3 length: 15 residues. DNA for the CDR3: TGTGCCAGCAGCTTGGCTGGGCTGAAGAACACTGAAGCTTTCTTT. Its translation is CASSLAGLKNTEAFF.

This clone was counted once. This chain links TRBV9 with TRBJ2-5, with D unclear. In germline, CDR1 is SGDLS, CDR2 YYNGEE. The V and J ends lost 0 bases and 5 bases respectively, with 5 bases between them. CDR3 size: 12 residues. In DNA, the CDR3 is TGTGCCAGCAGCGTAGCCGGGGAGACCCAGTACTTC. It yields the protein CASSVAGETQYF. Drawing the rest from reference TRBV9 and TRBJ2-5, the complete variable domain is DSGVTQTPKHLITATGQRVTLRCSPRSGDLSVYWYQQSLDQGLQFLIQYYNGEERAKGNILERFSAQQFPDLHSELNLSSLELGDSALYFCASSVAGETQYFGPGTRLLVL.

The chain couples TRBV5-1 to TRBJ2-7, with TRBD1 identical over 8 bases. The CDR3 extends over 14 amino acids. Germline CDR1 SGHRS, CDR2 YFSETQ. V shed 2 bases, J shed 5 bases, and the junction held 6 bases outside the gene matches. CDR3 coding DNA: TGCGCCAGCAGCTTATCAGGGGGCGGGCACGAGCAGTACTTC. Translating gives CASSLSGGGHEQYF.